A selection of T cell receptor beta chains follows, all from one sample in a study of cytomegalovirus exposure and HLA in healthy donors. Produced via immunoSEQ multiplex PCR; TCRdb's table is partial and in-frame only. Among about 140,000 clones listed, more than 70% were seen once. The source material was PBMCs. These TCRs come from a middle-aged man in good health and CMV-seronegative. CDR3s include the opening cysteine and the closing phenylalanine or tryptophan. The order of the fields is J gene, D gene, clone size, V gene, CDR3 protein, CDR3 DNA. D genes are given only for firm matches. Size is stated for part of the rows, as once, few or many counts, or as a class when the clone is expanded.

J: TRBJ1-5
D: NA
size: few
V: TRBV6-1
CDR3: CEAGVGNQPQHF
DNA: TGTGAGGCGGGGGTCGGCAATCAGCCCCAGCATTTT

J: TRBJ1-2
D: NA
size: NA
V: TRBV30
CDR3: CAWIKSGRNYGYTF
DNA: TGTGCCTGGATAAAGTCTGGGAGAAACTATGGCTACACCTTC

J: TRBJ1-5
D: TRBD1
size: NA
V: TRBV28
CDR3: CASSIQGVGSNQPQHF
DNA: TGTGCCAGCAGTATCCAGGGGGTTGGGAGCAATCAGCCCCAGCATTTT

J: TRBJ1-2
D: NA
size: NA
V: TRBV25-1
CDR3: CASSEQGNYGYTF
DNA: TGTGCCAGCAGTGAGCAGGGTAACTATGGCTACACCTTC

J: TRBJ1-2
D: NA
size: NA
V: TRBV5-1
CDR3: CASSLGALEGYGYTF
DNA: TGCGCCAGCAGCTTGGGAGCCCTAGAGGGCTATGGCTACACCTTC

J: TRBJ2-1
D: NA
size: few
V: TRBV6-6
CDR3: CASSHPGGYNEQFF
DNA: TGTGCCAGCAGCCACCCCGGTGGCTACAATGAGCAGTTCTTC

J: TRBJ2-3
D: NA
size: NA
V: TRBV30
CDR3: CASGPHVDDRITDTQYF
DNA: TGTGCCTCCGGGCCTCACGTGGACGACAGAATCACAGATACGCAGTATTTT

J: TRBJ2-7
D: TRBD2
size: NA
V: TRBV2
CDR3: CASREGGSSYEQYF
DNA: TGTGCCAGCAGGGAAGGCGGGAGCTCCTACGAGCAGTACTTC

J: TRBJ2-1
D: TRBD2
size: NA
V: TRBV5-1
CDR3: CASKGTSGSNEQFF
DNA: TGCGCCAGCAAAGGGACTAGCGGGAGCAATGAGCAGTTCTTC

J: TRBJ2-7
D: TRBD2
size: NA
V: TRBV4-1
CDR3: CASSQASGSMREQYF
DNA: TGCGCCAGCAGCCAGGCTAGCGGGAGTATGCGCGAGCAGTACTTC

J: TRBJ2-7
D: TRBD1
size: NA
V: TRBV19
CDR3: CASSLRRTGLYEQYF
DNA: TGTGCCAGTAGCCTAAGGAGGACAGGGCTTTACGAGCAGTACTTC

J: TRBJ1-4
D: NA
size: once
V: TRBV19
CDR3: CASTHVPQGPNEKLFF
DNA: TGTGCCAGTACCCACGTCCCCCAGGGCCCTAATGAAAAACTGTTTTTT

J: TRBJ1-1
D: TRBD1
size: NA
V: TRBV29-1
CDR3: CSVEGDSGVNTEAFF
DNA: TGCAGCGTTGAAGGGGACAGTGGGGTGAACACTGAAGCTTTCTTT

J: TRBJ2-3
D: TRBD1
size: NA
V: TRBV2
CDR3: CASSPGTGERVTDTQYF
DNA: TGTGCCAGCAGTCCCGGGACAGGGGAACGAGTCACAGATACGCAGTATTTT

J: TRBJ1-5
D: TRBD1
size: NA
V: TRBV2
CDR3: CASGQDRGPQHF
DNA: TGTGCCAGTGGACAGGACAGGGGGCCCCAGCATTTT

J: TRBJ2-2
D: TRBD2
size: few
V: TRBV9
CDR3: CASSAPYSGGPGELFF
DNA: TGTGCCAGCAGCGCACCCTATAGCGGGGGGCCCGGGGAGCTGTTTTTT

J: TRBJ1-1
D: NA
size: NA
V: TRBV5-1
CDR3: CASSRQAGEKAFF
DNA: TGCGCCAGCAGCAGACAGGCAGGGGAGAAAGCTTTCTTT

J: TRBJ2-5
D: TRBD2
size: NA
V: TRBV15
CDR3: CATSRDHGLAGGRKETQYF
DNA: TGTGCCACCAGCAGAGATCATGGGCTAGCGGGGGGACGAAAAGAGACCCAGTACTTC

J: TRBJ2-2
D: TRBD1
size: NA
V: TRBV5-1
CDR3: CASSSADRVLGRTGELFF
DNA: TGCGCCAGCAGCTCCGCAGACAGGGTACTTGGCAGAACCGGGGAGCTGTTTTTT

J: TRBJ2-7
D: NA
size: NA
V: TRBV27
CDR3: CASSRQLGSYEQYF
DNA: TGTGCCAGCAGCAGACAATTGGGCTCCTACGAGCAGTACTTC

J: TRBJ2-5
D: TRBD2
size: NA
V: TRBV5-4
CDR3: CASSLSPGGEETQYF
DNA: TGTGCCAGCAGCTTGTCCCCGGGGGGAGAAGAGACCCAGTACTTC

J: TRBJ2-7
D: NA
size: NA
V: TRBV5-1
CDR3: CASSFDRTYEQYF
DNA: TGCGCCAGCAGCTTCGACAGGACCTACGAGCAGTACTTC

J: TRBJ2-2
D: NA
size: NA
V: TRBV7-3
CDR3: CASSLTSRTGELFF
DNA: TGTGCCAGCAGCTTGACTAGTCGGACCGGGGAGCTGTTTTTT

J: TRBJ2-5
D: TRBD2
size: NA
V: TRBV19
CDR3: CASLALGSGGTQETQYF
DNA: TGTGCCAGCCTAGCACTGGGTAGCGGGGGGACCCAAGAGACCCAGTACTTC

J: TRBJ1-2
D: TRBD1
size: NA
V: TRBV11-3
CDR3: CASSLLQGLGGYTF
DNA: TGTGCCAGCAGCTTGTTACAGGGGCTCGGTGGCTACACCTTC

J: TRBJ1-5
D: NA
size: NA
V: TRBV4-1
CDR3: CASSQDRIQPQHF
DNA: TGCGCCAGCAGCCAAGACAGGATTCAGCCCCAGCATTTT

J: TRBJ1-3
D: NA
size: NA
V: TRBV5-4
CDR3: CASSLAGGKGNTIYF
DNA: TGTGCCAGCAGCTTGGCGGGAGGGAAGGGAAACACCATATATTTT

J: TRBJ1-4
D: NA
size: NA
V: TRBV5-1
CDR3: CASSLDIGQTNEKLFF
DNA: TGCGCCAGCAGCTTGGACATCGGACAGACTAATGAAAAACTGTTTTTT

J: TRBJ2-3
D: TRBD2
size: NA
V: TRBV9
CDR3: CASSVASGGPVDTQYF
DNA: TGTGCCAGCAGCGTAGCTAGCGGGGGGCCGGTGGATACGCAGTATTTT

J: TRBJ2-1
D: NA
size: NA
V: TRBV5-6
CDR3: CASSLGVATMFF
DNA: TGTGCCAGCAGCTTGGGGGTAGCGACGATGTTCTTC

J: TRBJ1-4
D: TRBD1
size: NA
V: TRBV19
CDR3: CASRQTGRGEKLFF
DNA: TGTGCCAGTCGACAGACAGGGAGAGGTGAAAAACTGTTTTTT

J: TRBJ1-2
D: NA
size: NA
V: TRBV2
CDR3: CASSEIPRQDYGYTF
DNA: TGTGCCAGCAGTGAAATCCCCCGACAGGACTATGGCTACACCTTC

J: TRBJ1-2
D: NA
size: NA
V: TRBV11-2
CDR3: CASSLPGGGSYGYTF
DNA: TGTGCCAGCAGCCTCCCCGGGGGGGGCAGCTATGGCTACACCTTC

J: TRBJ2-5
D: TRBD1
size: NA
V: TRBV5-1
CDR3: CASSSDRGLQETQYF
DNA: TGCGCCAGCAGCTCTGACAGGGGGCTACAGGAGACCCAGTACTTC

J: TRBJ1-1
D: NA
size: NA
V: TRBV7-8
CDR3: CASSLGLRITEAFF
DNA: TGTGCCAGCAGCTTAGGATTGAGAATCACTGAAGCTTTCTTT

J: TRBJ2-5
D: NA
size: NA
V: TRBV11-3
CDR3: CASSLVRGLRGETQYF
DNA: TGTGCCAGCAGCCTCGTACGGGGACTGAGGGGAGAGACCCAGTACTTC

J: TRBJ2-2
D: NA
size: NA
V: TRBV5-1
CDR3: CASSQGVLLNTGELFF
DNA: TGCGCCAGCAGCCAAGGGGTTCTCCTGAACACCGGGGAGCTGTTTTTT

J: TRBJ1-5
D: TRBD1
size: few
V: TRBV4-1
CDR3: CASSHSGTGNQPQHF
DNA: TGCGCCAGCAGCCACAGTGGGACAGGGAATCAGCCCCAGCATTTT

J: TRBJ1-5
D: NA
size: few
V: TRBV18
CDR3: CASSLTTQGRTEPQHF
DNA: TGTGCCAGCTCACTAACGACGCAGGGTAGGACAGAGCCCCAGCATTTT

J: TRBJ2-7
D: NA
size: NA
V: TRBV27
CDR3: CASIRTGSYEQYF
DNA: TGTGCCAGCATCCGGACTGGCTCCTACGAGCAGTACTTC

J: TRBJ2-2
D: TRBD2
size: NA
V: TRBV2
CDR3: CASSGAGLAGPGELFF
DNA: TGTGCCAGCAGTGGGGCGGGACTAGCGGGTCCCGGGGAGCTGTTTTTT

J: TRBJ2-7
D: TRBD1
size: NA
V: TRBV5-1
CDR3: CASSLSGGTSYEQYF
DNA: TGCGCCAGCAGCTTGTCAGGGGGCACCTCCTACGAGCAGTACTTC

J: TRBJ2-1
D: NA
size: NA
V: TRBV14
CDR3: CASSQDRPNEQFF
DNA: TGTGCCAGCAGCCAAGACAGGCCCAATGAGCAGTTCTTC

J: TRBJ2-7
D: TRBD2
size: NA
V: TRBV27
CDR3: CASSFLGLAMYF
DNA: TGTGCCAGCAGTTTCCTGGGACTAGCGATGTACTTC

J: TRBJ1-1
D: TRBD1
size: once
V: TRBV2
CDR3: CATHDRGVGNTEAFF
DNA: TGTGCCACACATGACAGGGGGGTGGGGAACACTGAAGCTTTCTTT

J: TRBJ1-2
D: NA
size: once
V: TRBV29-1
CDR3: CSVGGGGGYTF
DNA: TGCAGCGTTGGGGGGGGAGGTGGCTACACCTTC

J: TRBJ1-5
D: TRBD1
size: NA
V: TRBV7-2
CDR3: CASGQGQGQPQHF
DNA: TGTGCCAGCGGACAGGGCCAGGGGCAGCCCCAGCATTTT